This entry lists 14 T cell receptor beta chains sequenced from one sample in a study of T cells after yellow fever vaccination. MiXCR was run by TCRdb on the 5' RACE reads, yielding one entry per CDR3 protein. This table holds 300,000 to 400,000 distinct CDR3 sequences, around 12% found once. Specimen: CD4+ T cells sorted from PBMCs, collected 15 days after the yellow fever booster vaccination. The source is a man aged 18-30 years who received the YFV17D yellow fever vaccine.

CDR3 bases: TGCAGTGCCGACAGGGGCATTAGGTTGCATGGCTACACCTTC. It yields the protein CSADRGIRLHGYTF. The genes are TRBV20-1 and TRBJ1-2; 8 bases are shared with TRBD1. This CDR3 spans 14 amino acids. The trim removed 6 bases at V and 6 bases at J, leaving 12 bases unmatched. Germline loops: CDR1 DFQATT, CDR2 SNEGSKA (reference sequence).

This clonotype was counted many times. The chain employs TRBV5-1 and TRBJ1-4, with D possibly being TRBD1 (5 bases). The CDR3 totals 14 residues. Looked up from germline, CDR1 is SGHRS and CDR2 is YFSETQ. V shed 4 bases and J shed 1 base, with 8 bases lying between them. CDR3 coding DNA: TGCGCCAGCAGCCGAGGGGTAACTAATGAAAAACTGTTTTTT. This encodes CASSRGVTNEKLFF.

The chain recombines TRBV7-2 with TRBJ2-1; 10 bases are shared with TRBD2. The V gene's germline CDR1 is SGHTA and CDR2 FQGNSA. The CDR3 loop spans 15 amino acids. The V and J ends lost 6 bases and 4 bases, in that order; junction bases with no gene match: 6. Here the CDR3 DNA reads TGTGCCAGCAGTCCACTACTAGCGGGGTACAATGAGCAGTTCTTC. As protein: CASSPLLAGYNEQFF.

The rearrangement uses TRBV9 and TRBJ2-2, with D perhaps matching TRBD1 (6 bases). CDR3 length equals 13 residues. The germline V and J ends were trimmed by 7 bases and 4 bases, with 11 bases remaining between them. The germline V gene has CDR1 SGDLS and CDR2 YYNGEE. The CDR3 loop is CASRTVSTGELFF. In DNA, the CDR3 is TGTGCCAGCCGGACAGTCTCCACCGGGGAGCTGTTTTTT.

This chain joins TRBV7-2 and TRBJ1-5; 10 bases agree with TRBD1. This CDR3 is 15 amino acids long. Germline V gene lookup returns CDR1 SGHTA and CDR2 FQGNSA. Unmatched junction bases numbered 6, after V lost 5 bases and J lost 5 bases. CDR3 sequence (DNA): TGTGCCAGCAGCCGAGCCGGGACAGGGGATCAGCCCCAGCATTTT. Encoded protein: CASSRAGTGDQPQHF.

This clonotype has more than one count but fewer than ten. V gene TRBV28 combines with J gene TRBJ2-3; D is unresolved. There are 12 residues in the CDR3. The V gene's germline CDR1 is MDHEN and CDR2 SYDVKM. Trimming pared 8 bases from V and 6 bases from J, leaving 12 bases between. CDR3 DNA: TGTGCCAGCGCCACCCAAGCGGATACGCAGTATTTT. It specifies CASATQADTQYF. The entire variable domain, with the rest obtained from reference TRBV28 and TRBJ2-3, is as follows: DVKVTQSSRYLVKRTGEKVFLECVQDMDHENMFWYRQDPGLGLRLIYFSYDVKMKEKGDIPEGYSVSREKKERFSLILESASTNQTSMYLCASATQADTQYFGPGTRLTVL.

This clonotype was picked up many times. The DNA of the CDR3 is TGCGCCAGCAGCCGGGATTCTGGGGCCAACGTCCTGACTTTC. Its translation: CASSRDSGANVLTF. The V and J genes are TRBV5-1 and TRBJ2-6, with TRBD2 as a possible D gene (5 bases). The CDR3 totals 14 residues. V shed 4 bases and J shed 1 base, with 6 bases lying between them. Germline assignment: CDR1 SGHRS and CDR2 YFSETQ.

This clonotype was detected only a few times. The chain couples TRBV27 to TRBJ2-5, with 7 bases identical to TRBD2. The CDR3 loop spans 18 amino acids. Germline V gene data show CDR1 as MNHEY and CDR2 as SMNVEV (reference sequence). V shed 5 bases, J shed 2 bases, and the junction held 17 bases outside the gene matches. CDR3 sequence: CASSPQTPMVGGQETQYF. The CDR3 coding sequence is TGTGCCAGCAGTCCCCAGACCCCCATGGTCGGGGGGCAAGAGACCCAGTACTTC.

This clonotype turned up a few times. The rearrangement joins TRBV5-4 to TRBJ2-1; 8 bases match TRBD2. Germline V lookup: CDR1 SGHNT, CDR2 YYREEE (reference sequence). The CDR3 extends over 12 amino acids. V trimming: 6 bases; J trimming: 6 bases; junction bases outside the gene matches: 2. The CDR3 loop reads CASTGGVNEQFF. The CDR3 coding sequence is TGTGCCAGCACGGGAGGGGTCAATGAGCAGTTCTTC. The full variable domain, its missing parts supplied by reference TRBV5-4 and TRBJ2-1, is ETGVTQSPTHLIKTRGQQVTLRCSSQSGHNTVSWYQQALGQGPQFIFQYYREEENGRGNFPPRFSGLQFPNYSSELNVNALELDDSALYLCASTGGVNEQFFGPGTRLTVL.

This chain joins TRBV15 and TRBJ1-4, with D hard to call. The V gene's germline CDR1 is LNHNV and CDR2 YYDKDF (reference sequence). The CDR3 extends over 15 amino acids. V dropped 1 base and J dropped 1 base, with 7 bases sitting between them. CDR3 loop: CATSRGGGTNEKLFF. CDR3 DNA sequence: TGTGCCACCAGCAGAGGCGGCGGAACTAATGAAAAACTGTTTTTT.

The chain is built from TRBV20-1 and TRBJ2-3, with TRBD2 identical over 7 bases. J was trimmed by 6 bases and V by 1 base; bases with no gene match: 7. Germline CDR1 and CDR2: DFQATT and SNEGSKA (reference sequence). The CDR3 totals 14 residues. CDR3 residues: CSARVASGGDTQYF. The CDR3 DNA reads TGCAGTGCTAGAGTCGCTAGCGGTGGGGATACGCAGTATTTT.

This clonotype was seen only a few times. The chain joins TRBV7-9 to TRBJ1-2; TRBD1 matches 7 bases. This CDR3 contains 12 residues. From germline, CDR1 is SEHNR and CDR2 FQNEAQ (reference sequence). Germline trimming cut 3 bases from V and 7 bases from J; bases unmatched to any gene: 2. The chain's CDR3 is CASSFAGGGYTF. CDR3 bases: TGTGCCAGCAGCTTTGCAGGGGGTGGCTACACCTTC.

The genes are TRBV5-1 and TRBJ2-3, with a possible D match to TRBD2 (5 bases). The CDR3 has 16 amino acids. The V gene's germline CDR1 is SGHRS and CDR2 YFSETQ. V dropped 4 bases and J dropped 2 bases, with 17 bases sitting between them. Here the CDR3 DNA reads TGCGCCAGCAGCCTTGAGGGTCTAGCAGTCACAGATACGCAGTATTTT. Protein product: CASSLEGLAVTDTQYF.

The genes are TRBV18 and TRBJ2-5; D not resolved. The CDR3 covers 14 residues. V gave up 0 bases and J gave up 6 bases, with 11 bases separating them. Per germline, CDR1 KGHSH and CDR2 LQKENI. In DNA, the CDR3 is TGTGCCAGCTCACCACCGTTCGACCCCCAGACCCAGTACTTC. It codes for CASSPPFDPQTQYF.